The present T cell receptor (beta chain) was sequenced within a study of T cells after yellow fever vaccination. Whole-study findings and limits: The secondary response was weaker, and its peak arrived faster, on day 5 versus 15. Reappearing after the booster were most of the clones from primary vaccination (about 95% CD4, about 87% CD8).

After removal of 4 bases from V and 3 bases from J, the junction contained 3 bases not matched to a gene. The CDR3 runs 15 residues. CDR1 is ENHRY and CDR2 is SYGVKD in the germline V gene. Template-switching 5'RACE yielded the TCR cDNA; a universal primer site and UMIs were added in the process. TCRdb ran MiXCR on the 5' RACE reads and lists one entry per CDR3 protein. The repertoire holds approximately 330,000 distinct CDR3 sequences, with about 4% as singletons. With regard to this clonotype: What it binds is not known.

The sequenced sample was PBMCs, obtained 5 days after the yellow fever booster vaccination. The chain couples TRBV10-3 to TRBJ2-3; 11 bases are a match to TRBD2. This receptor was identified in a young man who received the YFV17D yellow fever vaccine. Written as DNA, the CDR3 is TGTGCCATCAGTGCGACTAGCGGGGTAACAGATACGCAGTATTTT. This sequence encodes CAISATSGVTDTQYF.